A single sample gave rise to the 17 T cell receptor beta chains below, sequenced in a study of blood T cells in healthy people across ages (dated by TCRdb to the mid-2010s). Library preparation used 5' RACE. The listed sequencing device is Illumina HiSeq 2500. A second roughly 6 to 11 cycle PCR used a sample-barcoded 5' primer and a J-beta primer mix. The raw public reads went through TCRdb reprocessing: fastp at Q25, MiXCR clone calling, in-frame beta chains kept. Rows are combined by CDR3 protein, so each entry shows the most common genes and DNA. This sample lists 600,000 to 900,000 distinct CDR3 sequences; around a quarter were detected once. The ten most abundant clones make up less than 3.5% of the sample. These same records also appear under a second study, on T cells of mothers and their children.

Sequencing was carried out using blood. The receptor set was obtained from a boy aged 5-17 years in good health.

This clonotype was observed a few times. This rearrangement joins TRBV12-3 or TRBV12-4 to TRBJ2-5; 12 positions agree with TRBD1. V was pared by 5 bases and J by 5 bases, with 3 bases of the junction left unmatched. The CDR3 consists of 14 residues. The CDR3 loop is CASSTGQGAETQYF. The CDR3 DNA is TGTGCCAGCAGTACGGGACAGGGGGCCGAGACCCAGTACTTC.

There are a few counts of this clonotype. This chain uses TRBV18 with TRBJ2-3; D is perhaps TRBD2 (5 bases). The CDR3 runs to 16 residues. In germline, CDR1 is KGHSH, CDR2 LQKENI. Between the trimmed V and J ends, which lost 0 bases and 4 bases, there was a span of 14 bases. The CDR3 reads CASSPPNGVRADTQYF. DNA for the CDR3: TGTGCCAGCTCACCACCGAACGGGGTGAGGGCAGATACGCAGTATTTT.

This clonotype was seen a handful of times. V usage is TRBV12-3 or TRBV12-4 and J usage is TRBJ1-6; D gene ambiguous. This CDR3 has 13 amino acids. V lost 4 bases and J lost 5, with 6 bases in between. The CDR3 loop is CASSSPNNSPLHF. CDR3 sequence (DNA): TGTGCCAGCAGTTCTCCAAATAATTCACCCCTCCACTTT.

The chain couples TRBV11-2 to TRBJ2-3, with D unresolved. Germline CDR1 is SGHAT and CDR2 is FQNNGV. Trimming took off 0 bases at V and 1 base at J, with 8 bases between the two ends. This CDR3 contains 15 residues. The CDR3, as DNA: TGTGCCAGCAGCTTAGATCGGTCCGGCACAGATACGCAGTATTTT. Protein: CASSLDRSGTDTQYF.

V usage is TRBV6-5 and J usage is TRBJ1-2, with TRBD1 identical over 7 bases. The ends lost 6 bases at V and 4 bases at J; junction bases unmatched: 8. The CDR3 contains 14 residues. Germline CDR1 and CDR2: MNHEY and SVGAGI. CDR3: CASRRPGGIYGYTF. The CDR3 DNA reads as TGTGCCAGCAGACGCCCAGGGGGAATCTATGGCTACACCTTC.

The CDR3, as DNA: TGTGCCTGGAGTGTCAAGGGGCCCCAAGAGACCCAGTACTTC. Encoded protein: CAWSVKGPQETQYF. This chain connects TRBV30 to TRBJ2-5, with D perhaps TRBD1 (5 bases). Germline CDR1 and CDR2: GTSNPN and SVGIG (reference sequence). CDR3 length equals 14 residues. The V gene lost 0 bases and the J gene lost 1 base, with 9 bases spanning the gap.

The genes are TRBV19 and TRBJ1-5; no firm D call. The CDR3 is made up of 16 amino acids. V dropped 1 base and J dropped 1 base, with 11 bases sitting between them. Germline CDR1 LNHDA, CDR2 SQIVND (reference sequence). For the CDR3, the DNA is TGTGCCAGTAGTATAGTGGGAGGGTTGAGCAATCAGCCCCAGCATTTT. This gives the protein CASSIVGGLSNQPQHF.

The chain employs TRBV7-9 and TRBJ2-4; 7 bases fit TRBD1. Trimming cost V 1 base and J 3 bases; bases outside gene matches: 6. Germline-derived CDR1 and CDR2 are SEHNR and FQNEAQ (reference sequence). The CDR3 runs 16 residues. Here the CDR3 DNA reads TGTGCCAGCAGCTTAGAACAGGGGAAGGGCAAAAACATTCAGTACTTC. Amino acid sequence: CASSLEQGKGKNIQYF.

The chain is built from TRBV2 and TRBJ1-4, with TRBD1 matching 7 bases. The J segment lost 4 bases and the V segment lost 5 bases, leaving 4 bases of the junction unmatched. CDR1 and CDR2 from the germline V gene are SNHLY and FYNNEI. The CDR3 totals 14 residues. CDR3 in amino acids: CASSQDRINEKLFF. DNA for the CDR3: TGTGCCAGCAGTCAGGACAGGATTAATGAAAAACTGTTTTTT.

This clonotype was detected a few times. The chain employs TRBV27 and TRBJ2-6; 7 nucleotides match TRBD1. Looked up from germline, CDR1 is MNHEY and CDR2 is SMNVEV (reference sequence). The CDR3 contains 14 residues. J was trimmed by 10 bases and V by 4 bases; bases with no gene match: 7. CDR3 sequence reads: CASSSTTGLNVLTF. The CDR3 nucleotides read TGTGCCAGCAGTTCTACGACAGGGTTGAACGTCCTGACTTTC.

The chain carries TRBV7-9 and TRBJ1-2; TRBD1 might be the D (6 bases). CDR3 length equals 18 residues. Germline CDR1 SEHNR, CDR2 FQNEAQ (reference sequence). V was pared by 5 bases and J by 0 bases, with 22 bases between. The chain's CDR3 is CASSPRAQGTLPNYGYTF. As DNA, the CDR3 is TGTGCCAGCAGCCCTAGAGCCCAGGGGACGCTACCTAACTATGGCTACACCTTC.

About this clonotype itself: Its ends do not fully match the called genes, so a read error is possible. The V call is TRBV29-1, the J call TRBJ1-5, with D unresolved. Germline CDR1 and CDR2: SQVTM and ANQGSEA. This CDR3 region has 12 residues. The chain's CDR3 is CSVAQSNQPRHF. In DNA, the CDR3 is TGCAGCGTTGCGCAGTCCAATCAGCCCCGGCATTTT.

Turning to this clonotype: The conserved phenylalanine or tryptophan is not found at the CDR3 terminus, so this likely reflects a read error. The J gene is TRBJ1-4, the V gene TRBV29-1, with 8 nucleotides matching TRBD1. V dropped 0 bases and J dropped 3; count of bases not matched to a gene: 6. The CDR3 is made up of 16 amino acids. CDR1 and CDR2 from the germline V gene are SQVTM and ANQGSEA. The CDR3 bases are TGCAGCGTTGAAGACCCAGGGGGCTTTGCTAATGAAAAACTGTTTTCT. Translated, it gives CSVEDPGGFANEKLFS.

V usage is TRBV20-1 and J usage is TRBJ2-5; D not resolved. The ends were cut back, 2 bases at V and 5 bases at J, with 6 bases in the middle. Germline lookup yields CDR1 DFQATT and CDR2 SNEGSKA (reference sequence). The CDR3 covers 11 residues. CDR3 amino acids: CSARRPETQYF. Here the CDR3 DNA reads TGCAGTGCTAGACGCCCTGAGACCCAGTACTTC.

The V call is TRBV2, the J call TRBJ2-3; 8 nucleotides match TRBD1. Per the germline V gene, CDR1 is SNHLY and CDR2 is FYNNEI. V lost 7 bases, J lost 0 bases, and 6 bases stayed unmatched. This CDR3 has 15 residues. CDR3 sequence reads: CASTKDRGSTDTQYF. As DNA, the CDR3 is TGTGCCAGCACCAAAGACAGGGGAAGCACAGATACGCAGTATTTT.

This rearrangement joins TRBV2 to TRBJ2-4; maybe TRBD2 (6 bases). The length of the CDR3 is 14 residues. The V end was cut by 6 bases, the J end by 3 bases, with 12 bases between. Germline CDR1 SNHLY, CDR2 FYNNEI. The CDR3 sequence: CASREGRIKNIQYF. The CDR3 DNA is TGTGCCAGCAGGGAGGGACGGATCAAAAACATTCAGTACTTC.

The chain is built from TRBV5-1 and TRBJ2-5, with 7 bases aligning to TRBD2. TRBJ2-1 explains the end of the DNA better; the J call may be wrong. Germline V CDR1 and CDR2: SGHRS, YFSETQ. The CDR3 runs 16 residues. The CDR3 loop is CASSLATQRGLNEQFF. DNA for the CDR3: TGCGCCAGCAGCTTGGCGACTCAGCGGGGTCTAAATGAGCAGTTCTTC.